This T cell receptor (beta chain) was sequenced in a study of blood T cell repertoires in COVID-19. The overall study: The United States, Italy and Spain were the sources of the acute and convalescent COVID-19 samples. T cells, B-cell-depleted T cells, or PBMCs supplied cDNA or gDNA.

Germline values: CDR1 MGHRA, CDR2 YSYEKL. Germline trimming cut 5 bases from V and 5 bases from J; bases unmatched to any gene: 10. This CDR3 is built from 15 residues. In the original analysis: By means of reference gene primer amplification, nucleated cell counts were estimated. Libraries were prepared by immunoSEQ multiplex PCR; TCRdb keeps only in-frame clonotypes and omits some of them. V and J calls and clone size are as listed in that table; D and trimming were resolved from the DNA. The repertoire includes about 190,000 clones, about nine tenths of them detected once, and about 7% sits in the top ten.

This sequence joins TRBV4-1 and TRBJ2-7; TRBD1 aligns across 9 bases. The sequence came from a man aged 35 to 55 with acute or convalescent COVID-19. The sequencing sample was made of peripheral blood. CDR3 in DNA: TGCGCCAGCAGCACTCCCGGGACAGGGACCCACGAGCAGTACTTC. Protein: CASSTPGTGTHEQYF.